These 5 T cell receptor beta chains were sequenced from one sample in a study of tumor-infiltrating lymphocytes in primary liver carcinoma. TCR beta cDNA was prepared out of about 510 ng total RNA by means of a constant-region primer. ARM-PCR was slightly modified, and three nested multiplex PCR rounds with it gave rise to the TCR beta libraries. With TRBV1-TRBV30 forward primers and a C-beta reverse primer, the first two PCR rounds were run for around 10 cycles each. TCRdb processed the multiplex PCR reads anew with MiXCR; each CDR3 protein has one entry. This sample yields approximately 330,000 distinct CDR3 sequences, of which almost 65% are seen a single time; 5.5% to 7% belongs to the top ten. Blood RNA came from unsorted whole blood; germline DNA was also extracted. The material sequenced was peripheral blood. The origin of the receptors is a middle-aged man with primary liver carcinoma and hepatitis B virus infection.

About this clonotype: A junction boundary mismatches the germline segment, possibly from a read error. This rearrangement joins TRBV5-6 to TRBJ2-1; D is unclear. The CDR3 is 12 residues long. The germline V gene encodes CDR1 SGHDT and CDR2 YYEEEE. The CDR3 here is CVSSLAMGEQFF. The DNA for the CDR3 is TGTGTCAGCAGCCTCGCAATGGGTGAGCAGTTCTTC.

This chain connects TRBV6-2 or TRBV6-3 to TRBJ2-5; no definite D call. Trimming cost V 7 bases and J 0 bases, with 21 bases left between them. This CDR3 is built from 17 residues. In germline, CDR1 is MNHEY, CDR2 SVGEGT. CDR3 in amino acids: CASNAETAQPYQETQYF. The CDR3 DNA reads TGTGCCAGCAATGCAGAAACAGCACAGCCTTACCAAGAGACCCAGTACTTC.

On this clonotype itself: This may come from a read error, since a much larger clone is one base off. CDR3 sequence: CSSSLMDQETQYF. The CDR3 nucleotides read TGTTCCAGCAGTCTTATGGACCAAGAGACCCAGTACTTC. This chain links TRBV12-3 or TRBV12-4 with TRBJ2-5, with D unclear. CDR3 length: 13 residues.

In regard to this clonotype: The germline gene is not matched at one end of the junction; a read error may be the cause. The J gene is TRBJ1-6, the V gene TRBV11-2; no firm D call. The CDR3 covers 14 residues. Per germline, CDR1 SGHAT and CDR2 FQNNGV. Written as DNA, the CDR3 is TGTACCAGCAGCTTATACCTACCAAACTCACCCCTCCACTTT. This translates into CTSSLYLPNSPLHF.

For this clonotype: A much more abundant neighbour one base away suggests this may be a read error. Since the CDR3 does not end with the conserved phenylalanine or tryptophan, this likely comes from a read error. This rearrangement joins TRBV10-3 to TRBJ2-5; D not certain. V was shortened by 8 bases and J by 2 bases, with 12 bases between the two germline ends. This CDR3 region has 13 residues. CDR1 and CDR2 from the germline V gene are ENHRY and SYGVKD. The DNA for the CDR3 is TGTGCCATCGAAGACTCTGGTCAAGAGACCCAGTACTAC. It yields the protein CAIEDSGQETQYY.